This entry lists 2 T cell receptor beta chains sequenced from one sample in a study of T cells expressing NK-cell markers. TCRdb re-called the 5' RACE reads; every CDR3 protein appears as one record, without DNA. This specimen shows about 380,000 distinct CDR3 sequences; the ten leading clones hold roughly 5.5%. The specimen was blood T cells: a sorted CD56 or NKG2C T cell subset, CD4+ or CD8+ T cells, or bulk PBMC T cells (not recorded which). The receptors derive from a man aged 18-69 years in good health.

The V call is TRBV11-1, the J call TRBJ2-5; TCRdb's D call of TRBD1 is untestable without DNA. Germline lookup yields CDR1 SGHAT and CDR2 FQDESV (reference sequence). The CDR3 spans 18 residues. The CDR3 loop is CASSLIGRTTGLQETQYF.

The chain uses TRBV5-4 and TRBJ2-5; TCRdb gives TRBD1 as the D gene, but with no DNA this cannot be confirmed. CDR1 and CDR2 from the germline V gene are SGHNT and YYREEE (reference sequence). There are 14 residues in the CDR3. Here the CDR3 reads CASSLDPRGETQYF.